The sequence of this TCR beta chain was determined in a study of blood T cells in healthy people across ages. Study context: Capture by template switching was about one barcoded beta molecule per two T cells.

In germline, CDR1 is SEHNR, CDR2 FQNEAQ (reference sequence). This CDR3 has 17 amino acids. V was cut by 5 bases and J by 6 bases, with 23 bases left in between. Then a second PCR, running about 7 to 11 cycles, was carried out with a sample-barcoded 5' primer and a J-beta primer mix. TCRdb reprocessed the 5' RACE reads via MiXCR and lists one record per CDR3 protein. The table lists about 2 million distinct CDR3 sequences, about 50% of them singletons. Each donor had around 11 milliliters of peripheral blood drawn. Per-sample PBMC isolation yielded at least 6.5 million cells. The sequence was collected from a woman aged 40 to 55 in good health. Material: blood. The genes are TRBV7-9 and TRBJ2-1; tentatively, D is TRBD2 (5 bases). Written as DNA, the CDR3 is TGTGCCAGCAGCCCTCTTCGGACTGCGGGCGCTCCCAATGAGCAGTTCTTC. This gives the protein CASSPLRTAGAPNEQFF.